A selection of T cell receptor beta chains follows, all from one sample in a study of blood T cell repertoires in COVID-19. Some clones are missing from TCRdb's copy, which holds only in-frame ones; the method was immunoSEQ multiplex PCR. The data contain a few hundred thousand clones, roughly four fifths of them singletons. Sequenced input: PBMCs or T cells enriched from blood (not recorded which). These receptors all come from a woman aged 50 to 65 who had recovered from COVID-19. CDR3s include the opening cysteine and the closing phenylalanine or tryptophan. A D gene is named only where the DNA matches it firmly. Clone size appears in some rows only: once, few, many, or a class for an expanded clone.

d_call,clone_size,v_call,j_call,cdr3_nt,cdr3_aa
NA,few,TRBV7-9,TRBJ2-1,TGTGCCAGCAGCTTAGCGTCGTATGAGCAGTTCTTC,CASSLASYEQFF
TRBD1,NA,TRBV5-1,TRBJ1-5,TGCGCCAGCAGCCCCGGGACAGGGAGCAATCAGCCCCAGCATTTT,CASSPGTGSNQPQHF
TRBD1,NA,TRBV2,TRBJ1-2,TGTGCCAGCAGTGAAAAACAGGGGAACAACTATGGCTACACCTTC,CASSEKQGNNYGYTF
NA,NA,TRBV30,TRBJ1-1,TGTGCCTGGAGTCGGCCCGGGACTGAAGCTTTCTTT,CAWSRPGTEAFF
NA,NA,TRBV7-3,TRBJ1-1,TGTGCCAGCAGACAGCCGGGAGTTAACACTGAAGCTTTCTTT,CASRQPGVNTEAFF
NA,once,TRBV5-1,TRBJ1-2,TGCGCCAGCAGCTTGGCCCCAGACAGGACCCGCGAGGGCTACACCTTC,CASSLAPDRTREGYTF
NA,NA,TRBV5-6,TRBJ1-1,TGTGCCAGCAGCCCGGGGGGCACTGAAGCTTTCTTT,CASSPGGTEAFF
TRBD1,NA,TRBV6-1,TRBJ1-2,TGTGCCAGCAGTGGGTTTGGGACAGGGATGTCCTCGCGCGTGTTCGACTACACCTTC,CASSGFGTGMSSRVFDYTF
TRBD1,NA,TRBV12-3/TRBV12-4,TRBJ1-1,TGTGCCAGCGGGGACAGCATGAACACTGAAGCTTTCTTT,CASGDSMNTEAFF
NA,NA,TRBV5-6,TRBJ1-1,TGTGCCAGCAGCTTACCAGGGGACACTGAAGCTTTCTTT,CASSLPGDTEAFF
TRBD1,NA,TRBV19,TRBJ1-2,TGTGCCAGTACCCCGGGACAGAACTATGGTTACACCTTC,CASTPGQNYGYTF
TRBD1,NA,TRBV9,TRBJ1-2,TGTGCCAGCAGCTCCAGGGGGGCCGCAAACTATGGCTACACCTTC,CASSSRGAANYGYTF
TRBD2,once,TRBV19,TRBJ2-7,TGTGCCAGTAGTCGGACTAGCGGGGGGTACGAGCAGTACTTC,CASSRTSGGYEQYF
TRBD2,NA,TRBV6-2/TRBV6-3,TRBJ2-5,TGTGCCAGCAGCCGGGGGGGTAGCGGGAGGGAGACCCAGTACTTC,CASSRGGSGRETQYF
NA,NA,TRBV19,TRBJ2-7,TGTGCCAGTAGTAGTTGGGACTCTAACTCCTACGAGCAGTACTTC,CASSSWDSNSYEQYF
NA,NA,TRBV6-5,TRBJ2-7,TGTGCCAGCAGCCATGGCCACTACGAGCAGTACTTC,CASSHGHYEQYF
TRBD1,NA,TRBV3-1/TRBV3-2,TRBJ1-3,TGTGCCAGCAGCCGCACGGACAGGGGCTCTGGAAACACCATATATTTT,CASSRTDRGSGNTIYF
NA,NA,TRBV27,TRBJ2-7,TGTGCCAGCAGTCAAATAGGGGGCTACGAGCAGTACTTC,CASSQIGGYEQYF
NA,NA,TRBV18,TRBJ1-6,TGTGCCAGCTCACCTCTCAGAGGAGGGGATGGATCCCTCCACTTT,CASSPLRGGDGSLHF
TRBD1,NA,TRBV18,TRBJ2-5,TGTGCCAGCTCAAACAGAGGACAGGGGGTTTTTCAAGAGACCCAGTACTTC,CASSNRGQGVFQETQYF
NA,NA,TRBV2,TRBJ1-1,TGTGCCAGCAAACCTCAGGAGAACACTGAAGCTTTCTTT,CASKPQENTEAFF
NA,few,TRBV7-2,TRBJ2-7,TGTGCCAGCAGCTCTCCCAGAGACAGAAACGAGTACGAGCAGTACTTC,CASSSPRDRNEYEQYF
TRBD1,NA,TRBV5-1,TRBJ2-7,TGCGCCAGCAGCCCTGCAGGGACAGGGTTTCAAGAGCAGTACTTC,CASSPAGTGFQEQYF
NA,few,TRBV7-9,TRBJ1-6,TGTGCCAGCAGCTTAGAGGGGCTTGGGTCACCCCTCCACTTT,CASSLEGLGSPLHF
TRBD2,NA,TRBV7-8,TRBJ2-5,TGTGCCAGCAGCTTAGGGGGCGGGAGAGGTCAAGAGACCCAGTACTTC,CASSLGGGRGQETQYF
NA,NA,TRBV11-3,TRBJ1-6,TGTGCCAGCAGCCCGGGGGGTGATCCACCCCTCCACTTT,CASSPGGDPPLHF
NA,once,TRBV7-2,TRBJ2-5,TGTGCCAGCAGCTTAGTTAGTAGCGCAAGACAAGAGACCCAGTACTTC,CASSLVSSARQETQYF
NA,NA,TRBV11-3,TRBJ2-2,TGTGCCAGCAGCTTAGCCGGGGTTGGACGGTCGAACACCGGGGAGCTGTTTTTT,CASSLAGVGRSNTGELFF
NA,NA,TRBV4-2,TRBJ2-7,TGTGCCAGCAGCCAAGATGCGGGCAACTACGAGCAGTACTTC,CASSQDAGNYEQYF
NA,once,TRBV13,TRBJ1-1,TGTGCCAGCAGCCACGCCGGGGCGGGGACTAAAGCTTTCTTT,CASSHAGAGTKAFF
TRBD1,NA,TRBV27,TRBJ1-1,TGTGCCAGCAGTGCCCACAGGGGGACTGAAGCTTTCTTT,CASSAHRGTEAFF
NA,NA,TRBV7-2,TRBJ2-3,TGTGCCAGCAGACCGGGGTCAAGCACGACTAGCACAGATACGCAGTATTTT,CASRPGSSTTSTDTQYF
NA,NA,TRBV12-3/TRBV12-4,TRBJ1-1,TGTGCCAGCAGCTCTCAGGGGTTGACTGAAGCTTTCTTT,CASSSQGLTEAFF
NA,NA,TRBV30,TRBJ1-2,TGTGCCTTGAGCCAGGACAGTTCTAACTATGGCTACACCTTC,CALSQDSSNYGYTF
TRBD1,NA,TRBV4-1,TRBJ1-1,TGCGCCAGCAGCCAAGAGGGGCAGGGGGCGATTACTGAAGCTTTCTTT,CASSQEGQGAITEAFF
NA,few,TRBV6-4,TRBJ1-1,TGTGCCAGCAGTGTTGAGGGCGCCTCCACTGAAGCTTTCTTT,CASSVEGASTEAFF
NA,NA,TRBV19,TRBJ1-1,TGTGCCAGTAGTATCGGAAGGGGGAGAGGCACTGAAGCTTTCTTT,CASSIGRGRGTEAFF
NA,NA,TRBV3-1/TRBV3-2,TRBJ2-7,TGTGCCAGCAGCCTAGGGACTGGAGTTCCCTACGAGCAGTACTTC,CASSLGTGVPYEQYF
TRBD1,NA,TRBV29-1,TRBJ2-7,TGCAGCGCCCAAGACAGGGACGGCTACGAGCAGTACTTC,CSAQDRDGYEQYF
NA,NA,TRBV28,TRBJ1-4,TGTGCCAGCAGTCGTGGGGGACACCACACAACTAATGAAAAACTGTTTTTT,CASSRGGHHTTNEKLFF
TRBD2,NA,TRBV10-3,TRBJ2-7,TGTGCCATCAGTGAGTCAATAGCGGGAGCCTACGAGCAGTACTTC,CAISESIAGAYEQYF
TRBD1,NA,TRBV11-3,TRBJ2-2,TGTGCCAGCAGCTTAGATTCCGGGACAGGGAACACCGGGGAGCTGTTTTTT,CASSLDSGTGNTGELFF
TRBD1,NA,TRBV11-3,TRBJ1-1,TGTGCCAGCAGCTCCGGGGGCCAGGGGGCGAAACAAGAAGCTTTCTTT,CASSSGGQGAKQEAFF
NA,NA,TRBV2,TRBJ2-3,TGTGCCAGCAGTGACCCAGGGCGGGGCCCCTCCACAGATACGCAGTATTTT,CASSDPGRGPSTDTQYF
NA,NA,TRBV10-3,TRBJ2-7,TGTGCCATCAGTGGTTCGGCCGGGTCCTACGAGCAGTACTTC,CAISGSAGSYEQYF
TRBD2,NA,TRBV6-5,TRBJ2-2,TGTGCCAGCTCCAGGACTAGTATGAACACCGGGGAGCTGTTTTTT,CASSRTSMNTGELFF
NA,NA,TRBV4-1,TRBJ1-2,TGCGCCAGCAGCCAAGGTGGACAGAAGTCTAACTATGGCTACACCTTC,CASSQGGQKSNYGYTF
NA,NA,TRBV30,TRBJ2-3,TGTGCCTGGAGTGGCCCACAGGGATCTAGCACAGATACGCAGTATTTT,CAWSGPQGSSTDTQYF
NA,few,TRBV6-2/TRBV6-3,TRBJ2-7,TGTGCCAGCAGTCGGGACAACTCCTACGAGCAGTACTTC,CASSRDNSYEQYF
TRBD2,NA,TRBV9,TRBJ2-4,TGTGCCAGCAGCCCTTGGACTAGCGGGAGGGCCGGAGCCAAAAACATTCAGTACTTC,CASSPWTSGRAGAKNIQYF